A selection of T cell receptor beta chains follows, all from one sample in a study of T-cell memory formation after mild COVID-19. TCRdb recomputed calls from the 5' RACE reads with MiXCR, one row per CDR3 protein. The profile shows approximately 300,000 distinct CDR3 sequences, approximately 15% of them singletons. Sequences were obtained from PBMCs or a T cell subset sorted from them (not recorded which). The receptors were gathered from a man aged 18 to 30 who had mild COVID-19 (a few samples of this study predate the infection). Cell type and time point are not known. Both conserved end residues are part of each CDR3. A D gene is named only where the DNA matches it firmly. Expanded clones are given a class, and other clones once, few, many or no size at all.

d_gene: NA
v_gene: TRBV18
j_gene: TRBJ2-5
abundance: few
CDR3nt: TGTGCCAGCTCACCACAGTTTCAAGAGACCCAGTACTTC
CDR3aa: CASSPQFQETQYF

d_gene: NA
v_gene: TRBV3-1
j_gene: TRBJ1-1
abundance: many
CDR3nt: TGTGCCAGCAGCCATCCAGGGGCGATGAACACTGAAGCTTTCTTT
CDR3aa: CASSHPGAMNTEAFF

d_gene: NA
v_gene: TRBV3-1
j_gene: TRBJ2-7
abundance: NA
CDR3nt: TGTGCCAGCAGCCCCTTTCAGGGGTACGAGCAGTACTTC
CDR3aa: CASSPFQGYEQYF

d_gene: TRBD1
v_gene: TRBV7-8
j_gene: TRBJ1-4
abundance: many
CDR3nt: TGTGCCAGCAGCCCAAGGGGACAGGGCCCCGAAAAACTGTTTTTT
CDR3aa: CASSPRGQGPEKLFF

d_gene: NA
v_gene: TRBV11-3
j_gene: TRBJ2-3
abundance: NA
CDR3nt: TGTGCCAGCAGCTTGGGGGCTAGTGGTTCAGATACGCAGTATTTT
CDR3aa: CASSLGASGSDTQYF

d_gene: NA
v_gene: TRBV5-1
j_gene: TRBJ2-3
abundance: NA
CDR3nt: TGCGCCAGCAGCTTCCGCCGAGGGAGCGGCACAGATACGCAGTATTTT
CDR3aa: CASSFRRGSGTDTQYF

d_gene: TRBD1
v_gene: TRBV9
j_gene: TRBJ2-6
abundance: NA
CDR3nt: TGTGCCAGCAGCCCCCATTGGGACCGGGACAGGGGGATAGGTGGGATCTCTGGGGCCAACGTCCTGACTTTC
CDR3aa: CASSPHWDRDRGIGGISGANVLTF

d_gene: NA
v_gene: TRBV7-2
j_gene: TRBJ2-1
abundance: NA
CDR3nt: TGTGCCAGCGGTAAGGATCCGGGACACCACAATGAGCAGTTCTTC
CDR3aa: CASGKDPGHHNEQFF

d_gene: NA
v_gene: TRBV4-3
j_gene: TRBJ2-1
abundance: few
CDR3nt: TGCGCCAGCAGCCAAGATAAGAGCACCGAGCAGTTCTTC
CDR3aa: CASSQDKSTEQFF

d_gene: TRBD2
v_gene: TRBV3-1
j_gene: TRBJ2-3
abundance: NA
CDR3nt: TGTGCCAGCAGCCAGTACGTCTCGCGGGGGGCAGATACGCAGTATTTT
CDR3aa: CASSQYVSRGADTQYF

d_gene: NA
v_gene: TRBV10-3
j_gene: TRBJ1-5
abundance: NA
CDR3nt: TGTGCCATCAGTGAGTCGGGGGACCAGCCCCAGCATTTT
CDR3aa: CAISESGDQPQHF

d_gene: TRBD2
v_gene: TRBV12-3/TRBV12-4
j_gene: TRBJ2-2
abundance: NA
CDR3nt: TGTGCCAGCAGTTACGGCGGGGGAGGGGCCGGGGAGCTGTTTTTT
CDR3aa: CASSYGGGGAGELFF

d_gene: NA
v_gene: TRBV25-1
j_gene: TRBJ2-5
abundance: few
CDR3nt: TGTGCCAGCAGTGATCCCCGAAAGGGAAGGGACCAAGAGACCCAGTACTTC
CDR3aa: CASSDPRKGRDQETQYF

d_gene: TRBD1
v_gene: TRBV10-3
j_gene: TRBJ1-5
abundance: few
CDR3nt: TGTGCCAGTGAAACAGGGGACCCCTATCAGCCCCAGCATTTT
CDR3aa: CASETGDPYQPQHF

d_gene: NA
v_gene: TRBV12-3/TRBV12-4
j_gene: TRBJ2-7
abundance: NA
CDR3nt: TGTGCCAGCAGTTCCAGATATCAATCCTACGAGCAGTACTTC
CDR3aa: CASSSRYQSYEQYF

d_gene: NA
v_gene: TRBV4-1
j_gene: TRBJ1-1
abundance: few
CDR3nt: TGCGCCAGCAGCCAAGCAGAGGCGAACACTGAAGCTTTCTTT
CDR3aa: CASSQAEANTEAFF

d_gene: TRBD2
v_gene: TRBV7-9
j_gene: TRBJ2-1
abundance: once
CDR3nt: TGTGCCAGCAGCTTAGCTTTGCGGGGGAGTGAGCAGTTCTTC
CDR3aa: CASSLALRGSEQFF

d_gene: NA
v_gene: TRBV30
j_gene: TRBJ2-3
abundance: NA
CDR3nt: TGTGCCTGGACTACAGGACCCACAGATACGCAGTATTTT
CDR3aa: CAWTTGPTDTQYF

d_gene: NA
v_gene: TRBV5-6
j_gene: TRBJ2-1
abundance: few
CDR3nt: TGTGCCAGCAGCTTCGACAGGTTCGGGTTTGGGCAGTTCTTC
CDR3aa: CASSFDRFGFGQFF

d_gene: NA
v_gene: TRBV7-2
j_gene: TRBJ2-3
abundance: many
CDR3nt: TGTGCCAGCAGCTTAATAGGGGGGCCAGGAAACACAGATACGCAGTATTTT
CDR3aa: CASSLIGGPGNTDTQYF

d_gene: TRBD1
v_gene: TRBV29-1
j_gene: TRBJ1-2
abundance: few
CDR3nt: TGCAGCGTTGGAACACAGGGGTTTTATGGCTACACCTTC
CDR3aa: CSVGTQGFYGYTF

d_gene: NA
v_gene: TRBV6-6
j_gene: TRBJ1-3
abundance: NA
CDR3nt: TGTGCCAGCAGTGAAGAAGCTTACTCTGGAAACACCATATATTTT
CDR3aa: CASSEEAYSGNTIYF

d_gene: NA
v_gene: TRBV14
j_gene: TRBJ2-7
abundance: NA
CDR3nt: TGTGCCAGCAGCCGATCGAGAGGGCCCTACGAGCAGTACTTC
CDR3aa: CASSRSRGPYEQYF

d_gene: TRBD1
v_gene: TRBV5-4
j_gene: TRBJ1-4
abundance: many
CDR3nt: TGTGCCAGCAGCTTAACAGGGGGCGGTGTTGAAAAACTGTTTTTT
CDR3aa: CASSLTGGGVEKLFF

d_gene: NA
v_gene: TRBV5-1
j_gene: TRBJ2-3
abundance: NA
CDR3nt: TGCGCCAGCAGCTTGGATGGGCGGACCCGTTCTAGCACAGATACGCAGTATTTT
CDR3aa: CASSLDGRTRSSTDTQYF

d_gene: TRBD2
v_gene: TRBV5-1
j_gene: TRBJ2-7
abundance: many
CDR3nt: TGCGCCAGCAGCTCCCAGGGAGGGAGCAGGGTGGCTTACGAGCAGTACTTC
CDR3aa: CASSSQGGSRVAYEQYF

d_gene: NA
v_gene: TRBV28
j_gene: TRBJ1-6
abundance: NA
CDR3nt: TGTGCCAGCAGTTTCCCCAGCAGGGAATCACCCCTCCACTTT
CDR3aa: CASSFPSRESPLHF

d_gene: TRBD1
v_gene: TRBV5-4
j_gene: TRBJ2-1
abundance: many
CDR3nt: TGTGCCAGCAGCCCCCCCGGGCAGGGGGCGATCAATGAGCAGTTCTTC
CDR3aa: CASSPPGQGAINEQFF

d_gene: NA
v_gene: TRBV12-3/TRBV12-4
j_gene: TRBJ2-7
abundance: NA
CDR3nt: TGTGCCAGCAGTACATTAGGAGGCTACGAGCAGTACTTC
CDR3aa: CASSTLGGYEQYF

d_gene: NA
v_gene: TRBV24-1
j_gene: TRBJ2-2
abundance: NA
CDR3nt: TGTGCCACCAGTGATTTGCTGGACACCGGGGAGCTGTTTTTT
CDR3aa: CATSDLLDTGELFF

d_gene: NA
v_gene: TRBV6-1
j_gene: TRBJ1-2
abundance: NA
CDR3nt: TGTGCCAGCAGGGTCCCTACAGGGTGGGGCTCCGGCTACACCTTC
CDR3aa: CASRVPTGWGSGYTF

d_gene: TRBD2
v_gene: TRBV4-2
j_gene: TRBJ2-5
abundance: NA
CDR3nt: TGTGCCAGCAGCGAGGGACTAGCGGGGGGGCCGGGCGAGACCCAGTACTTC
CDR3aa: CASSEGLAGGPGETQYF

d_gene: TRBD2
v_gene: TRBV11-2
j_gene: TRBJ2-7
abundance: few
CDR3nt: TGTGCCAGCCGTAGCGGGGGGAGCTCCTACGAGCAGTACTTC
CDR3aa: CASRSGGSSYEQYF

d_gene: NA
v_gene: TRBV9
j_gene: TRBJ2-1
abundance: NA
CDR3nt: TGTGCCAGCAGCGTAGCTACGAGTGGGCCCGTGTACAATGAGCAGTTCTTC
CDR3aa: CASSVATSGPVYNEQFF

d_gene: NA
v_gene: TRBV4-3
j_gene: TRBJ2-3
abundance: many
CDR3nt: TGTGCCAGCAGCCGCGAGGGTCCCGATACGCAGTATTTT
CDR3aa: CASSREGPDTQYF

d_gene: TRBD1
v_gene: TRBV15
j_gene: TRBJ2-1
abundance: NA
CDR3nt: TGTGCCACCAGCAGGGACAGGGGGAAGGCTGAGCAGTTCTTC
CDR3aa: CATSRDRGKAEQFF

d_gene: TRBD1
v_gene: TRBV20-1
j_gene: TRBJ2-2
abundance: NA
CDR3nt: TGCAGTGCTCACAGGGGTTCCGGGGAGCTGTTTTTT
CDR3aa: CSAHRGSGELFF

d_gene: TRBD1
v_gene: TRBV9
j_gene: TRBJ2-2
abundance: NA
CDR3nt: TGTGCCAGCAGCGTAGAGGCAGGGGGGAACACCGGGGAGCTGTTTTTT
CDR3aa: CASSVEAGGNTGELFF

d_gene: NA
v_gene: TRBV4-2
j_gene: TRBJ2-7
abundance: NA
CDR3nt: TGTGCCAGCAGCCCGGAAGCGGGCGTGTACGAGCAGTACTTC
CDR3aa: CASSPEAGVYEQYF

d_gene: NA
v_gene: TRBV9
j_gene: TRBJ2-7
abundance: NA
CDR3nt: TGTGCCAGCAGCGTAGGGGGGCCCCACGAGCAGTACTTC
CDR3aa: CASSVGGPHEQYF

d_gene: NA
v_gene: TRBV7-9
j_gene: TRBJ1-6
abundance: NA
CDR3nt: TGTGCCAGCGGCCCCCCGGGGGGAGGGGTATCACCCCTCCACTTT
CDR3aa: CASGPPGGGVSPLHF

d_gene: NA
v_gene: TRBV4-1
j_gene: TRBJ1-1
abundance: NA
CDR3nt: TGCGCCAGCAGCCAAGAAGCAGGAATGAACACTGAAGCTTTCTTT
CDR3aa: CASSQEAGMNTEAFF

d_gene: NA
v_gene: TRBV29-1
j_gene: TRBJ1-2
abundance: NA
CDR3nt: TGCAGCGTTACCCGAGGTGGGCAAGATGGCTACACCTTC
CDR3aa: CSVTRGGQDGYTF

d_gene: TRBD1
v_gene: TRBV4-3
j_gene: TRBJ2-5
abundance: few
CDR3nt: TGCGCCAGCAGCCCAGCTAGGACCAGGGGGCAAGAGACCCAGTACTTC
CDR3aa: CASSPARTRGQETQYF

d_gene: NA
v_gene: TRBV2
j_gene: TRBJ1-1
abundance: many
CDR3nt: TGTGCCAGCAGTGAGAGCAGTGTGGGGACTGAAGCTTTCTTT
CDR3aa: CASSESSVGTEAFF

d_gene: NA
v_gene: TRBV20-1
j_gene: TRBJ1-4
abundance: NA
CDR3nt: TGCAGTGCTTTGGACAGACTAGATGAAAAACTGTTTTTT
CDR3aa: CSALDRLDEKLFF

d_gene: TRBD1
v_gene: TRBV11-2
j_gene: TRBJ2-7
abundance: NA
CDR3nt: TGTGCCAGCAGCCTGCCGGGACAGCGCACCTACGAGCAGTACTTC
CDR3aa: CASSLPGQRTYEQYF

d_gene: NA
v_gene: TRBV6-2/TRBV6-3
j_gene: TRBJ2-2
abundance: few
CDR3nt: TGTGCCAGCAGTTGGGGTTCGAACACCGGGGAGCTGTTTTTT
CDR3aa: CASSWGSNTGELFF

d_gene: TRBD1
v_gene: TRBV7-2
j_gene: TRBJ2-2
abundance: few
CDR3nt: TGTGCCAGCAGCTTTACCGGGACAGTACGTACCGGGGAGCTGTTTTTT
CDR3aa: CASSFTGTVRTGELFF

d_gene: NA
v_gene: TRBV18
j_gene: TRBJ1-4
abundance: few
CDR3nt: TGTGCCAGCTCACCACCCCCGGGGTATGAAAAACTGTTTTTT
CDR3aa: CASSPPPGYEKLFF